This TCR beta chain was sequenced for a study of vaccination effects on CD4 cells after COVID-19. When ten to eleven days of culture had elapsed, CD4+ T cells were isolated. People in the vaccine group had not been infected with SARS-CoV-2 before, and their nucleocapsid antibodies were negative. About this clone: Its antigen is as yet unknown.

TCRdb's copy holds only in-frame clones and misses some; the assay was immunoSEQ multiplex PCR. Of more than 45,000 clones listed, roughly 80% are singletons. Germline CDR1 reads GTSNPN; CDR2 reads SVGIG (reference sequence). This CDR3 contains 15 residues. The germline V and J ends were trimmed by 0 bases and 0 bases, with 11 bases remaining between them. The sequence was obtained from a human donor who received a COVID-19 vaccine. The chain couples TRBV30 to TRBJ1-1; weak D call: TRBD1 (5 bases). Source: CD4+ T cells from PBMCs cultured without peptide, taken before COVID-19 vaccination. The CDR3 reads CAWSVGDFMNTEAFF. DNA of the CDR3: TGTGCCTGGAGTGTTGGGGACTTCATGAACACTGAAGCTTTCTTT. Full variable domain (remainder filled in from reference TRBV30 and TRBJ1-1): SQTIHQWPATLVQPVGSPLSLECTVEGTSNPNLYWYRQAAGRGLQLLFYSVGIGQISSEVPQNLSASRPQDRQFILSSKKLLLSDSGFYLCAWSVGDFMNTEAFFGQGTRLTVV.